The 13 T cell receptor beta chains below come from one sample, sequenced in a study of early T cells in non-severe SARS-CoV-2 infection. TCRdb re-analysed the 5' RACE reads in MiXCR, keeping a single row per CDR3 protein. This table holds about 42,000 distinct CDR3 sequences, around 7% found once. Sequenced material: whole blood. The receptors were gathered from an adult who was a healthcare worker with PCR-confirmed SARS-CoV-2 infection or an uninfected control (not recorded which).

This clonotype was seen many times. J is TRBJ2-3 and V is TRBV3-1; 7 bases match TRBD2. From germline, CDR1 is LGHDT and CDR2 YNNKEL (reference sequence). There are 15 residues in the CDR3. The ends lost 0 bases at V and 5 bases at J; junction bases unmatched: 5. The CDR3 DNA follows: TGTGCCAGCAGCCAAGAAGGAGGCGGGGGAGATACGCAGTATTTT. This codes for CASSQEGGGGDTQYF.

The chain links TRBV29-1 to TRBJ1-3; a weak D match, TRBD1 (5 bases). Germline lookup yields CDR1 SQVTM and CDR2 ANQGSEA. The CDR3 extends over 12 amino acids. The V end lost 3 bases, the J end lost 3 bases, and 6 bases lay between the germline ends. Here the CDR3 DNA reads TGCAGCGTTGATGGGGGTGGAAACACCATATATTTT. Protein sequence: CSVDGGGNTIYF.

There are many counts of this clonotype. The V and J genes are TRBV4-1 and TRBJ1-1; no definite D call. CDR3 size: 16 residues. Per germline, CDR1 MGHRA and CDR2 YSYEKL. The germline V and J ends were trimmed by 0 bases and 6 bases, with 17 bases remaining between them. The CDR3 region is CASSQEVGRAVAEAFF. In DNA, the CDR3 is TGCGCCAGCAGCCAAGAAGTTGGGAGGGCGGTTGCTGAAGCTTTCTTT.

In its sample, this clonotype was seen many times. The gene calls are TRBV29-1 and TRBJ1-2, with D maybe TRBD1 (5 bases). Germline CDR1 SQVTM, CDR2 ANQGSEA. This CDR3 is built from 12 residues. Trimming removed 6 bases at V and 0 bases at J, with 8 bases between. The CDR3 DNA follows: TGCAGCGTACAGGTTTCTAACTATGGCTACACCTTC. It translates to CSVQVSNYGYTF.

The table lists this clonotype with a few counts. The V and J genes are TRBV5-5 and TRBJ2-3, with D possibly matching TRBD2 (6 bases). Between the trimmed V and J ends, which lost 4 bases and 6 bases, there was a span of 15 bases. The CDR3 is 14 amino acids. Germline CDR1 is SGHKS and CDR2 is YYEKEE (reference sequence). CDR3 amino acids: CASSPPYGGDTQYF. CDR3 bases: TGTGCCAGCAGCCCCCCCTATGGGGGGGATACGCAGTATTTT. The complete variable domain, with remaining parts taken from reference TRBV5-5 and TRBJ2-3, reads DAGVTQSPTHLIKTRGQQVTLRCSPISGHKSVSWYQQVLGQGPQFIFQYYEKEERGRGNFPDRFSARQFPNYSSELNVNALLLGDSALYLCASSPPYGGDTQYFGPGTRLTVL.

V is TRBV4-2 and J is TRBJ2-7; no reliable D call. This CDR3 is 13 amino acids long. Germline CDR1 reads LGHNA; CDR2 reads YNFKEQ. V was trimmed by 0 bases and J by 5 bases, leaving 8 bases between them. The CDR3 bases are TGTGCCAGCAGCCAAGATGGAAGGAACGAGCAGTACTTC. Amino acids: CASSQDGRNEQYF.

This clonotype was observed at least ten times. The chain combines TRBV3-1 with TRBJ1-3; no reliable D call. The CDR3 spans 12 residues. V was trimmed by 3 bases and J by 4 bases, leaving 4 bases between them. Germline loops: CDR1 LGHDT, CDR2 YNNKEL (reference sequence). The CDR3 here is CASSHRGNTIYF. Here the CDR3 DNA reads TGTGCCAGCAGCCACCGGGGAAACACCATATATTTT.

The chain carries TRBV4-1 and TRBJ1-4, with TRBD1 identical over 9 bases. V lost 2 bases, J lost 9 bases, and 7 bases stayed unmatched. This CDR3 region has 15 residues. Germline V gene sequence: CDR1 MGHRA, CDR2 YSYEKL. The CDR3, as DNA: TGCGCCAGCAGCCAAACCGGACAGGGGAAGAAAAAACTGTTTTTT. Protein sequence: CASSQTGQGKKKLFF.

The V and J genes are TRBV30 and TRBJ2-7; D is possibly TRBD1 or TRBD2 (6 bases each). Germline-derived CDR1 and CDR2 are GTSNPN and SVGIG (reference sequence). V was pared by 0 bases and J by 4 bases, with 13 bases between. The CDR3 loop spans 14 amino acids. The CDR3 bases are TGTGCCTGGAGTGTAGCCCGGGGGCCGTACGAGCAGTACTTC. It is translated as CAWSVARGPYEQYF.

This clonotype has just a few counts. V gene TRBV7-2 combines with J gene TRBJ2-3, with TRBD2 identical over 8 bases. The CDR3 has 17 amino acids. Losses at the gene ends were 5 bases for V and 2 bases for J; bases not matched to a gene: 12. CDR1 and CDR2 (germline): SGHTA, FQGNSA. CDR3 in amino acids: CASSMGGTRGPTDTQYF. The CDR3 DNA reads TGTGCCAGCAGCATGGGCGGGACTAGGGGCCCCACAGATACGCAGTATTTT.

This clonotype was detected many times. The genes are TRBV6-6 and TRBJ2-5; no reliable D call. Trimming stripped 3 bases from V and 3 bases from J, with 2 bases between. The CDR3 totals 11 residues. Per germline, CDR1 MNHNY and CDR2 SVGAGI (reference sequence). Here the CDR3 DNA reads TGTGCCAGCAGTTATAAAGAGACCCAGTACTTC. Translation: CASSYKETQYF.

V is TRBV12-3 or TRBV12-4 and J is TRBJ2-5, with D tentatively TRBD2 (7 bases). V lost 2 bases and J lost 4, with 14 bases in between. The CDR3 sequence is 15 residues long. Here the CDR3 reads CASSLRGARRETQYF. The CDR3 coding sequence is TGTGCCAGCAGTTTACGGGGGGCAAGAAGAGAGACCCAGTACTTC.

This clonotype has only a few counts. The chain recombines TRBV5-1 with TRBJ2-2, with no clear D. V lost 0 bases to trimming and J lost 6 bases, with 6 bases between them. The CDR3 sequence is 13 residues long. Germline CDR1 reads SGHRS; CDR2 reads YFSETQ. The CDR3 DNA follows: TGCGCCAGCAGCTTGGCGGGCCCCGGGGAGCTGTTTTTT. Translating it yields CASSLAGPGELFF. Full variable domain (outside the CDR3, taken from reference TRBV5-1 and TRBJ2-2): KAGVTQTPRYLIKTRGQQVTLSCSPISGHRSVSWYQQTPGQGLQFLFEYFSETQRNKGNFPGRFSGRQFSNSRSEMNVSTLELGDSALYLCASSLAGPGELFFGEGSRLTVL.